In this sample, the clone carrying this TCR beta chain turned up a few times. Antigen: not known. A second PCR of roughly 7 to 11 cycles used a sample-barcoded 5' primer and a J-beta primer mix. The study obtained at least 2.5 million CDR3-containing paired-end reads from every sample. TCRdb passed the 5' RACE reads through MiXCR, listing each CDR3 protein once. Of 540,000 or so distinct CDR3 sequences detected, 25% to 30% appear once; the ten largest clones hold around 18%. The source of the sample is a study of blood T cells in healthy people across ages. V gave up 6 bases and J gave up 6 bases, with 14 bases separating them. This CDR3 has 13 residues. Study-level points and caveats: It was the long-lived donors that had more naive CD4+ cells and higher diversity than aged donors.

Peripheral blood, about 9.4 milliliters per donor, was collected. Sequencing input: blood. This TCR was sampled from a woman aged 70-85 years in good health. V and J are TRBV12-3 or TRBV12-4 and TRBJ1-2; D remains unclear. The CDR3 reads CASRTDVGDGYTF. Written as DNA, the CDR3 is TGTGCCAGCAGAACGGACGTAGGAGATGGCTACACCTTC.